This T cell receptor (beta chain) appears in the sequencing data of a study of T cells after yellow fever vaccination. Study details: With SMART-Seq v4 Ultra Low Input, the fractions containing low cell numbers were prepared.

The sample holds many counts of this clonotype. Its matching antigen is unknown. V was cut by 4 bases and J by 0 bases, with 10 bases left in between. Germline values: CDR1 LGHNA, CDR2 YNFKEQ. CDR3 length equals 14 residues. Findings of the study overall: It was a weaker secondary response, yet one that peaked faster, at day 5 versus 15. Among primary-vaccination clones, most reappeared after the booster, at approximately 97% for CD4 and under 90% for CD8. A minor fraction of clonotypes spanned both CD4 and CD8 compartments.

TCRdb analysed the 5' RACE reads with MiXCR anew, one entry per CDR3 protein. This table has roughly 170,000 distinct CDR3 sequences, roughly 9% appearing once. The V call is TRBV4-2, the J call TRBJ2-7; weak D call: TRBD2 (5 bases). The sample here was CD8+ T cells sorted from PBMCs, taken 45 days after the yellow fever booster vaccination. This clonotype originated in a man aged 18 to 30 who received the YFV17D yellow fever vaccine. This CDR3 reads CASSPEGDSYEQYV. The CDR3 DNA reads as TGTGCCAGCAGCCCCGAGGGAGACTCCTACGAGCAGTACGTC.